The next 21 T cell receptor beta chains were all read from a single sample in a study of regulatory T cells in long-lasting Graves disease. Arm-PCR of CDR3 regions and iRepertoire HTBI primers were the basis on which TCR beta libraries were built. Each CDR3 protein is one row after TCRdb ran MiXCR on the multiplex PCR reads. Counted here are more than 450,000 distinct CDR3 sequences, around 12% occurring once; the ten biggest clones make up approximately 9%. As for time point: newly diagnosed GD, antithyroid drugs for less than 3 months. RNA extracted from PBMCs served as the sequencing template. These records were also assigned to another study, of T cells in Graves' hyperthyroidism and ophthalmopathy.

Sequenced material: peripheral blood mononuclear cells (PBMCs), taken at new diagnosis, from a patient treated with antithyroid drugs. The origin of the receptors is a woman in her twenties or thirties with Graves disease.

With regard to this clonotype: A much larger clone is a single base away; this may be a read error. This chain links TRBV27 with TRBJ2-7, with D uncertain. The CDR3 runs to 12 residues. V lost 4 bases to trimming and J lost 2 bases, with 6 bases between them. From germline, CDR1 is MNHEY and CDR2 SMNVEV (reference sequence). CDR3 protein: CASSSHPYEQYF. CDR3 sequence (DNA): TGTGCCAGCAGTTCTCACCCCTACGAGCAGTACTTC.

V is TRBV20-1 and J is TRBJ1-6, with 8 positions matching TRBD1. The germline V gene has CDR1 DFQATT and CDR2 SNEGSKA (reference sequence). Trimming cost V 2 bases and J 2 bases; bases outside gene matches: 11. The CDR3 covers 18 residues. CDR3 bases: TGCAGTGCTAGAACACCGACAGGGGTGGGCGCCTATAATTCACCCCTCCACTTT. Translated, it gives CSARTPTGVGAYNSPLHF.

At least ten counts were recorded for this clonotype. The chain carries TRBV7-9 and TRBJ1-2; the D gene is possibly TRBD1 (6 bases). Germline values: CDR1 SEHNR, CDR2 FQNEAQ (reference sequence). Between the trimmed V and J ends, which lost 3 bases and 6 bases, there was a span of 11 bases. This CDR3 has 13 amino acids. The CDR3 sequence: CASSLGGQDGYTF. Here the CDR3 DNA reads TGTGCCAGCAGCTTGGGGGGGCAGGATGGCTACACCTTC.

This clonotype was seen only once. J is TRBJ2-1 and V is TRBV12-3 or TRBV12-4; 8 bases are a match to TRBD2. The CDR3 loop spans 15 amino acids. Unmatched junction bases numbered 10, after V lost 6 bases and J lost 6 bases. Written as DNA, the CDR3 is TGTGCCAGCAGACGGGCCGCGGGAGGAGGCAATGAGCAGTTCTTC. It encodes CASRRAAGGGNEQFF.

This clonotype was seen ten or more times. The chain employs TRBV2 and TRBJ1-5; D is perhaps TRBD1 (6 bases). CDR3 length equals 16 residues. CDR1 is SNHLY and CDR2 is FYNNEI in the germline V gene. V was shortened by 2 bases and J by 2 bases, with 13 bases between the two germline ends. CDR3 amino acids: CASSERRGEGNQPQHF. CDR3 sequence (DNA): TGTGCCAGCAGTGAACGAAGGGGGGAGGGCAATCAGCCCCAGCATTTT.

Ten or more counts support this clonotype. CDR3 DNA: TGTGCCAGCAGCTTTTCTAACTATGGCTACACCTTC. This codes for CASSFSNYGYTF. The chain links TRBV7-9 to TRBJ1-2; no clear D. The germline V gene has CDR1 SEHNR and CDR2 FQNEAQ (reference sequence). Trimming pared 3 bases from V and 0 bases from J, leaving 2 bases between. The CDR3 runs 12 residues.

Ten or more counts support this clonotype. The chain combines TRBV18 with TRBJ2-3, with D unresolved. Trimming shortened V by 1 base and J by 2 bases, and 4 bases separated the two germline ends. Germline assignment: CDR1 KGHSH and CDR2 LQKENI. This CDR3 is 13 amino acids long. The CDR3 reads CASSPLITDTQYF. The CDR3 DNA is TGTGCCAGCTCACCACTTATCACAGATACGCAGTATTTT.

This clonotype was recorded only once. The rearrangement links TRBV20-1 to TRBJ1-1, with a tentative D call TRBD1 (5 bases). Germline V gene data show CDR1 as DFQATT and CDR2 as SNEGSKA (reference sequence). CDR3 length: 14 residues. The V and J ends lost 0 bases and 4 bases respectively, with 12 bases between them. This chain's CDR3 is CSARDLRESTEAFF. In DNA, the CDR3 is TGCAGTGCTAGAGATCTCAGGGAGAGCACTGAAGCTTTCTTT.

This clonotype was recorded at least ten times. This chain uses TRBV3-1 with TRBJ2-1, with 9 bases aligning to TRBD2. CDR3 size: 16 residues. From germline, CDR1 is LGHDT and CDR2 YNNKEL (reference sequence). V lost 6 bases and J lost 0; bases outside the gene matches: 6. The CDR3: CASRPTAGGSYNEQFF. CDR3 DNA: TGTGCCAGCAGACCAACAGCGGGGGGCTCCTACAATGAGCAGTTCTTC.

This clonotype was counted ten times or more. This chain links TRBV5-1 with TRBJ1-5, with no clear D. CDR3 length: 13 amino acids. Trimming took off 4 bases at V and 7 bases at J, with 12 bases between the two ends. Germline CDR1 SGHRS, CDR2 YFSETQ. CDR3 residues: CASSPIPDQPQHF. The CDR3 DNA follows: TGCGCCAGCAGCCCTATACCGGACCAGCCCCAGCATTTT.

At least ten counts were recorded for this clonotype. This rearrangement joins TRBV2 to TRBJ2-5; a possible D gene is TRBD2 (6 bases). This CDR3 is built from 13 residues. Trimming shortened V by 6 bases and J by 4 bases, and 12 bases separated the two germline ends. Germline CDR1 reads SNHLY; CDR2 reads FYNNEI. The chain's CDR3 is CASRAKAGETQYF. In DNA form, the CDR3 reads TGTGCCAGCAGGGCTAAAGCGGGAGAGACCCAGTACTTC.

Note on this clonotype: This clone may be a read error of a much larger clone one base away. The J gene is TRBJ2-3, the V gene TRBV7-9; D might be TRBD2 (5 bases). CDR3 size: 14 residues. The germline V gene has CDR1 SEHNR and CDR2 FQNEAQ (reference sequence). The CDR3 nucleotides read TGTGTCAGCAGCTTTACGGACTTCCCTGGGACGCAGTATTTT. It is translated as CVSSFTDFPGTQYF.

This chain uses TRBV27 with TRBJ1-4; D possibly corresponds to TRBD1 (5 bases). In germline, CDR1 is MNHEY, CDR2 SMNVEV (reference sequence). V was clipped by 1 base and J by 3 bases, with 12 bases between them. The CDR3 is 16 residues long. This CDR3 reads CASSLYGGVPNEKLFF. DNA for the CDR3: TGTGCCAGCAGTTTATATGGGGGGGTCCCTAATGAAAAACTGTTTTTT.

The V and J genes are TRBV10-3 and TRBJ2-1, with no clear D. This CDR3 has 11 residues. The V gene lost 8 bases and the J gene lost 9 bases, with 11 bases spanning the gap. CDR1 is ENHRY and CDR2 is SYGVKD in the germline V gene. Here the CDR3 DNA reads TGTGCCATCGCGGCTCTGGGTGAGCAGTTCTTC. Translation gives CAIAALGEQFF.

This clonotype has at least ten counts. For the CDR3, the DNA is TGTGCCAGCAGCTCTGGAAGTGGTTCGAACACCGGGGAGCTGTTTTTT. Translated: CASSSGSGSNTGELFF. The chain links TRBV13 to TRBJ2-2, with D hard to call. The germline V gene has CDR1 PRHDT and CDR2 FYEKMQ (reference sequence). The CDR3 extends over 16 amino acids. V lost 4 bases, J lost 0 bases, and 12 bases lay in between. Using reference TRBV13 and TRBJ2-2 for the parts outside the CDR3, the full variable domain is AAGVIQSPRHLIKEKRETATLKCYPIPRHDTVYWYQQGPGQDPQFLISFYEKMQSDKGSIPDRFSAQQFSDYHSELNMSSLELGDSALYFCASSSGSGSNTGELFFGEGSRLTVL.

Remarks on this clonotype: The CDR3 does not end in the conserved phenylalanine or tryptophan, so this is likely a read error. In DNA form, the CDR3 reads TGTGCCAGCAGCCCCCCCCCGGGACTAGCGACCGATGAGCAGTTCGTC. Translation gives CASSPPPGLATDEQFV. The rearrangement joins TRBV7-9 to TRBJ2-1; 10 nucleotides match TRBD2. The germline V gene has CDR1 SEHNR and CDR2 FQNEAQ (reference sequence). With 5 bases clipped from V and 8 bases from J, the junction kept 12 bases outside the gene matches. CDR3 length: 16 residues.

This clonotype was counted at least ten times. The chain is built from TRBV11-2 and TRBJ2-5, with D uncertain. The CDR3 runs 12 residues. Germline CDR1 reads SGHAT; CDR2 reads FQNNGV. V was cut by 4 bases and J by 5 bases, with 8 bases left in between. CDR3 DNA: TGTGCCAGCAGCTGGATGGGGGAGACCCAGTACTTC. Translating gives CASSWMGETQYF.

V usage is TRBV4-2 and J usage is TRBJ2-1; possibly TRBD1 for D (6 bases). Trimming shortened V by 4 bases and J by 6 bases, and 13 bases separated the two germline ends. CDR3 length equals 14 residues. The germline V gene has CDR1 LGHNA and CDR2 YNFKEQ. The CDR3 here is CASSRQDLPNEQFF. CDR3 DNA sequence: TGTGCCAGCAGCCGACAGGACTTGCCCAATGAGCAGTTCTTC.

This clonotype was detected many times. This chain uses TRBV11-2 with TRBJ2-7, with 10 bases that match TRBD2. CDR3 length: 14 amino acids. Germline V gives CDR1 SGHAT, CDR2 FQNNGV. V gave up 5 bases and J gave up 2 bases; unmatched junction bases: 3. DNA of the CDR3: TGTGCCAGCAGCCCTAGCGGGAGCCCCTACGAGCAGTACTTC. Amino acid sequence: CASSPSGSPYEQYF.

The count of this clonotype is one. The chain uses TRBV5-1 and TRBJ2-2; D is ambiguous. The germline V gene has CDR1 SGHRS and CDR2 YFSETQ. This CDR3 has 15 amino acids. V dropped 0 bases and J dropped 3 bases, with 9 bases sitting between them. The CDR3 DNA reads as TGCGCCAGCAGCTTGGTACCCAGTGACACCGGGGAGCTGTTTTTT. It encodes CASSLVPSDTGELFF. Based on the CDR3 plus reference TRBV5-1 and TRBJ2-2, the full variable domain is KAGVTQTPRYLIKTRGQQVTLSCSPISGHRSVSWYQQTPGQGLQFLFEYFSETQRNKGNFPGRFSGRQFSNSRSEMNVSTLELGDSALYLCASSLVPSDTGELFFGEGSRLTVL.

The chain couples TRBV7-9 to TRBJ2-1, with D uncertain. This CDR3 contains 12 residues. Per germline, CDR1 SEHNR and CDR2 FQNEAQ (reference sequence). The V gene lost 4 bases and the J gene lost 10 bases, with 11 bases spanning the gap. In DNA, the CDR3 is TGTGCCAGCAGCTCCTCCTGGTGGGAGCAGTTCTTC. As protein: CASSSSWWEQFF.